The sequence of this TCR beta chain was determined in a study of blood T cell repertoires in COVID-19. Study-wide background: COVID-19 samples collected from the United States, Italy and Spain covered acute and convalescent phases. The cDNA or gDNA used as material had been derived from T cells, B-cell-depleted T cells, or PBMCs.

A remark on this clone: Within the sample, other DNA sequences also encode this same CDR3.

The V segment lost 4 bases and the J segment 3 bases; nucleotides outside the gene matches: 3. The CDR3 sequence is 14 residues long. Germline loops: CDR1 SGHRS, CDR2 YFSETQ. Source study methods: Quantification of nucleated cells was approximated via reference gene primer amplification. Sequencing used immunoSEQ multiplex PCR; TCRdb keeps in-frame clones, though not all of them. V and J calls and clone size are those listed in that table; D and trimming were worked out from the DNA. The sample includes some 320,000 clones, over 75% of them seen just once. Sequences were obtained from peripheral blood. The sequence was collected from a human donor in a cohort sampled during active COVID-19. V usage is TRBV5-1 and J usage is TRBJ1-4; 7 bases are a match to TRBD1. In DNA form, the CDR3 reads TGCGCCAGCAGCAGCCAGGGGGCTAATGAAAAACTGTTTTTT. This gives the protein CASSSQGANEKLFF.